The present T cell receptor beta chain was sequenced within a study of blood T cell repertoires in COVID-19 (dated by TCRdb to 2019 to 2021). Notes on the research overall: Collaborator samples came from the United States, Italy and Spain and covered acute and convalescent phases of COVID-19. The sample metadata nearly always contained a de-identified subject ID, COVID-19 status, age in years and sex. HLA class I and class II types, where available, came from metadata supplied by the sample provider rather than from assay-based typing. The dataset comprised deeply sampled blood TCRbeta repertoires from subjects exposed to, actively infected with, or recovered from COVID-19. Samples came from the ongoing ImmuneRACE study (first 160 participants) plus 1,254 subjects from 6 global collaborators. The repertoires were made available in a free public database intended to serve as a resource for research on the immune response to SARS-CoV-2. The prospective study material was composed of cDNA or gDNA derived from T cells, B-cell-depleted T cells, or PBMCs.

TCRbeta CDR3 regions were amplified from genomic DNA by means of the immunoSEQ Assay, a bias-controlled multiplex PCR. The authors' pipeline ran thus. The number of nucleated cells in each sample was estimated by amplification of reference gene primers within the assay. To quantify the absolute abundance of each unique TCRbeta CDR3 rearrangement, sequence reads were collapsed and filtered. For each sample, productive Simpson clonality was calculated by taking the square root of Simpson's diversity index across productive rearrangements. What TCRdb holds here is the immuneACCESS table cut down to in-frame rearrangements. Part of the clones is not present; checked against another copy, under half of the missing clones reflect an unresolved V gene, and the others are unexplained. V, J and clone size are taken as reported in that table, and D and trimming were inferred from the DNA itself. The sample profile shows 25,000 to 35,000 clones; 85% to 90% of them were found once. Roughly 26% of the sample belongs to the ten largest clones.

About this clone: Its antigen specificity is not known. Base qualities are missing; no much larger clone stands one base away.

What the research found in general, with its limitations: Clinical and demographic metadata were provided uncurated, with the amount varying by source and participant.

The collaborating institutions used their own protocols to collect whole blood in K2EDTA tubes. Collaborator samples were shipped for TCRbeta analysis as frozen whole blood, isolated PBMCs, or DNA extracted from either sample type. In the germline V gene, CDR1 corresponds to MNHNS and CDR2 to SASEGT. The germline ends are 5 bases apart after V is trimmed by 3 bases and J by 0 bases. There are 13 amino acids in the CDR3, from cysteine to phenylalanine inclusive. Of the read, only the CDR3 DNA is kept; its 39 bases are in frame from base 1. The TCR was taken from a human donor in a cohort sampled during active COVID-19. The chain is encoded by TRBV6-1 joined to TRBJ1-2; the D segment cannot be called with confidence. The sample taken for sequencing was peripheral blood. The CDR3 reads CASSESANYGYTF. The DNA reads TGTGCCAGCAGTGAGTCAGCTAACTATGGCTACACCTTC.